The rows below give T cell receptor beta chains drawn from one sample of a study of cytotoxic CD8 clonotypes in ibrutinib-treated CLL. Generated by immunoSEQ multiplex PCR, the TCRdb table keeps only in-frame clones and is missing some. Of roughly 170,000 clones detected, about four fifths appear once; the ten largest clones hold 3.5% to 5.5%. Specimen: PBMCs, collected after 24 months of ibrutinib treatment. These receptors all come from a human donor with chronic lymphocytic leukemia. Both conserved end residues are part of each CDR3. The order of the fields is D gene, V gene, J gene, clone size, CDR3 protein, CDR3 DNA. D genes are given only for firm matches. A clone size is listed for some rows: how often the clone was seen (once, few, many), or a class if it is expanded.

D: TRBD1
V: TRBV6-1
J: TRBJ1-5
size: -
CDR3: CASSARTGGRSSNQPQHF
DNA: TGTGCCAGCAGTGCCAGGACAGGGGGACGTTCTAGCAATCAGCCCCAGCATTTT

D: -
V: TRBV5-1
J: TRBJ1-1
size: once
CDR3: CASSRVSTRTMGFF
DNA: TGCGCCAGCAGTAGGGTTTCGACCCGTACTATGGGCTTCTTT

D: TRBD1
V: TRBV14
J: TRBJ2-5
size: -
CDR3: CASSQLQGAETQYF
DNA: TGTGCCAGCAGCCAATTGCAGGGGGCAGAGACCCAGTACTTC

D: -
V: TRBV18
J: TRBJ2-7
size: -
CDR3: CASSPEYAASYEQYF
DNA: TGTGCCAGCTCACCGGAATACGCCGCCTCCTACGAGCAGTACTTC

D: -
V: TRBV21-1
J: TRBJ2-5
size: -
CDR3: CASSKIAETQYF
DNA: TGTGCCAGCAGCAAAATTGCAGAGACCCAGTACTTC

D: -
V: TRBV6-5
J: TRBJ1-5
size: -
CDR3: CASSYNNRGNQPQHF
DNA: TGTGCCAGCAGTTACAATAACAGGGGCAATCAGCCCCAGCATTTT

D: -
V: TRBV30
J: TRBJ1-2
size: -
CDR3: CAWSTGYQKGYGYTF
DNA: TGTGCCTGGAGTACAGGGTACCAGAAGGGCTATGGCTACACCTTC

D: TRBD2
V: TRBV5-1
J: TRBJ2-1
size: -
CDR3: CASSPNPGGTSNNEQFF
DNA: TGCGCCAGCAGCCCAAATCCCGGGGGGACTAGCAACAATGAGCAGTTCTTC

D: -
V: TRBV7-9
J: TRBJ2-3
size: -
CDR3: CASSPPGVKAQYF
DNA: TGTGCCAGCAGCCCCCCTGGGGTGAAAGCGCAGTATTTT

D: -
V: TRBV6-1
J: TRBJ2-7
size: once
CDR3: CASSEGILASSYEQYF
DNA: TGTGCCAGCAGTGAGGGGATACTAGCATCCTCCTACGAGCAGTACTTC

D: -
V: TRBV11-3
J: TRBJ2-1
size: -
CDR3: CASSLGPSGGGEQFF
DNA: TGTGCCAGCAGCTTAGGGCCTAGTGGGGGTGGTGAGCAGTTCTTC

D: -
V: TRBV6-6
J: TRBJ1-1
size: -
CDR3: CASSLDSAQAFF
DNA: TGTGCCAGCAGCCTGGACAGTGCTCAAGCTTTCTTT

D: TRBD1
V: TRBV11-2
J: TRBJ2-7
size: few
CDR3: CASSSRDRGSYEQYF
DNA: TGTGCCAGCAGCTCCCGGGACAGGGGGTCCTACGAGCAGTACTTC

D: -
V: TRBV2
J: TRBJ2-1
size: -
CDR3: CASSTSYNEQFF
DNA: TGTGCCAGCAGTACCTCCTACAATGAGCAGTTCTTC

D: -
V: TRBV5-1
J: TRBJ2-3
size: -
CDR3: CASSSPDTQYF
DNA: TGCGCCAGCAGCTCACCAGATACGCAGTATTTT